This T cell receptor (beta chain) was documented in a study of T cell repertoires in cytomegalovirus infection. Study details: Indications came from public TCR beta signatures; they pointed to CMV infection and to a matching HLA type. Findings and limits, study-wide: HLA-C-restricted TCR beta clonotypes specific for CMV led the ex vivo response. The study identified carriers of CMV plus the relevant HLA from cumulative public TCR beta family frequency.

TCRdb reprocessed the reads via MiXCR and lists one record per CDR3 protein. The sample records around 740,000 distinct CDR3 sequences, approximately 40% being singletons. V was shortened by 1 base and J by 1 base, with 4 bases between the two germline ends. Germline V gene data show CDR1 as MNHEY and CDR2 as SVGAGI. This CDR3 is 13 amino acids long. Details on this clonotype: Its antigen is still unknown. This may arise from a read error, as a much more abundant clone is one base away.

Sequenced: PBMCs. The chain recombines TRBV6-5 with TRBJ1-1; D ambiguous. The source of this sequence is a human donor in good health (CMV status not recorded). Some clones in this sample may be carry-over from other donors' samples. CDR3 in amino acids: CASSYCRNTEAFF. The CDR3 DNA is TGTGCCAGCAGTTACTGCAGGAACACTGAAGCTTTCTTT.